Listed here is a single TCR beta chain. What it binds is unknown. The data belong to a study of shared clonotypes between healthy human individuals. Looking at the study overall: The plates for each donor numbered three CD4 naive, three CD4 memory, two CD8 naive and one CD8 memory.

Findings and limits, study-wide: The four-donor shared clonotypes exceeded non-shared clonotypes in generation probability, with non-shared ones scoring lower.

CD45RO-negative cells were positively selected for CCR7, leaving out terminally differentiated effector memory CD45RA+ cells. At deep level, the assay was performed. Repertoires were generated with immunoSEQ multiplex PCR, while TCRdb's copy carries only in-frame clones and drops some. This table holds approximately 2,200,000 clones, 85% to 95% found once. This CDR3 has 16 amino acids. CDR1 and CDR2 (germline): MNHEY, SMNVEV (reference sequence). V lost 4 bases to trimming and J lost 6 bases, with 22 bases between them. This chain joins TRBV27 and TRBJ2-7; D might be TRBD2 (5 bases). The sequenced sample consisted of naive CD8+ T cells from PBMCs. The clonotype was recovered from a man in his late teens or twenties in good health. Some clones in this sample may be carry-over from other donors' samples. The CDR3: CASSSNTGTTWGEQYF. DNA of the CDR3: TGTGCCAGCAGTTCCAATACGGGAACTACCTGGGGCGAGCAGTACTTC.